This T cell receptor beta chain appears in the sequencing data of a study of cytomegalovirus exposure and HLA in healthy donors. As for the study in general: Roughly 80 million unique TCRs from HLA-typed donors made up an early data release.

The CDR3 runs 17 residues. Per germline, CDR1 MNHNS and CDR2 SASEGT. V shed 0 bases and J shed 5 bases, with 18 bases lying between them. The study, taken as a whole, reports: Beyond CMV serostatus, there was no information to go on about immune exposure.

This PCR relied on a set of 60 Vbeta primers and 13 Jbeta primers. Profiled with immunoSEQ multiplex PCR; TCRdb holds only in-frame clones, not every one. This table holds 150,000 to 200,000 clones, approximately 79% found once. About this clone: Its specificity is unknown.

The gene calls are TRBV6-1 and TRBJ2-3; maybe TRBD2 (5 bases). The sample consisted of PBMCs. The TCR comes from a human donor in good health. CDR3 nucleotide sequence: TGTGCCAGCAGTGAAGCTCCCTACTACAGTGAGGGAGATACGCAGTATTTT. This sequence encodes CASSEAPYYSEGDTQYF.